Following are 5 T cell receptor beta chains from one sample sequenced in a study of tumor and adjacent non-tumor tissue in lung cancer (dated by TCRdb to the late 2010s). RNA was extracted from bulk unsorted tissue and checked for quality with a NanoDrop ND-1000 and an Agilent 2100. Receptors were amplified or captured by multiplex PCR. The run used an Illumina HiSeq 2500. TCRbeta libraries were constructed through three rounds of nested PCR with primers (Table S4) according to protocols adapted from ARM-PCR. The public reads were reanalyzed by TCRdb: fastp trimming at Q25, MiXCR alignment, in-frame beta chains only. Identical CDR3 proteins give one entry, which carries the most common genes and DNA. This sample has 55,000 to 75,000 distinct CDR3 sequences in its table, and almost 60% of those were observed once. The ten top clones hold about 19% of the sample. Sequenced: lung tumor tissue. These receptors all stem from a man aged 50 to 60 with non-small cell lung cancer.

As to this clonotype: Germline is not matched at one junction end, which may reflect a read error. The chain has TRBV4-2 and TRBJ1-2, with D unresolved. This CDR3 has 12 residues. Germline V gives CDR1 LGHNA, CDR2 YNFKEQ. CDR3 nucleotide sequence: TGTGTCAGCGGCCAAGATTCCTATGGCTACACCTTC. Amino acid sequence: CVSGQDSYGYTF.

This clonotype was seen ten or more times. V and J are TRBV12-3 or TRBV12-4 and TRBJ2-4, with D tentatively TRBD2 (5 bases). There are 17 residues in the CDR3. Trimming shortened V by 5 bases and J by 0 bases, and 17 bases separated the two germline ends. CDR3 in DNA: TGTGCCAGCAGTCCGTCTCTTTCAGGACTAGCCAAAAACATTCAGTACTTC. Amino acid sequence: CASSPSLSGLAKNIQYF.

V and J are TRBV11-1 and TRBJ2-7, with TRBD2 matching 10 bases. The trim removed 6 bases at V and 8 bases at J, leaving 13 bases unmatched. The CDR3 extends over 15 amino acids. Germline CDR1 reads SGHAT; CDR2 reads FQDESV (reference sequence). CDR3: CASRPNLAGDTKQYF. Written as DNA, the CDR3 is TGTGCCAGCAGACCCAACCTAGCGGGAGACACCAAGCAGTACTTC.

There are many counts of this clonotype. The V call is TRBV6-6, the J call TRBJ2-1, with 8 bases lining up with TRBD2. CDR1 MNHNY and CDR2 SVGAGI come from the germline V gene (reference sequence). The V and J ends lost 4 bases and 3 bases, in that order; junction bases with no gene match: 11. CDR3 size: 17 residues. CDR3 nucleotides: TGTGCCAGCAGTTCCAACGTAGCGGGGCGGAACTACAATGAGCAGTTCTTC. It translates to CASSSNVAGRNYNEQFF.

The V gene is TRBV29-1, the J gene TRBJ1-1; D might be TRBD1 (6 bases). Trimming took 5 bases from V and 4 from J, leaving 17 bases between them. This CDR3 contains 14 residues. Germline values: CDR1 SQVTM, CDR2 ANQGSEA. The CDR3 sequence: CSVIAPGDATEAFF. DNA for the CDR3: TGCAGCGTTATAGCGCCAGGGGACGCCACTGAAGCTTTCTTT.